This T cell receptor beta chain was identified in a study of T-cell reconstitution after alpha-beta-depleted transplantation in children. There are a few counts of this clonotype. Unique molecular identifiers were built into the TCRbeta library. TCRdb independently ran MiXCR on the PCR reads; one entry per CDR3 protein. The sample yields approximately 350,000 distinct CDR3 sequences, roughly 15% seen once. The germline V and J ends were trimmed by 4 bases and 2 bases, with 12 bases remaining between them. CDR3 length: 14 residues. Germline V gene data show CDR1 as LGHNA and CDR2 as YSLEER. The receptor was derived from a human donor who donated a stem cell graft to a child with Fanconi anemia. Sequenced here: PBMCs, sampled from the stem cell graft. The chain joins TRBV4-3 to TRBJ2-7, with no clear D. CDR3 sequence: CASSPGPATYEQYF. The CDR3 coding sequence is TGCGCCAGCAGCCCCGGACCGGCGACCTACGAGCAGTACTTC.